The rows below give T cell receptor beta chains drawn from one sample of a study of ipilimumab plus nivolumab after autologous stem cell transplantation. Measured with immunoSEQ multiplex PCR; TCRdb has only the in-frame clones, and not every one. Found here are about 22,000 clones, 70% to 80% of them singletons; the top ten hold around 20%. This material consisted of PBMCs, taken in a trial of ipilimumab plus nivolumab as post-transplant consolidation. These receptors were obtained from a male donor with diffuse large B-cell lymphoma. The CDR3 runs from the conserved cysteine through the conserved F or W. The D gene is left open where the match is weak. Some rows mark clone size as missing; the rest say once, few, many or name a class of expanded clone.

j_call cdr3_length d_call clone_size v_call cdr3_nt cdr3_aa
TRBJ2-7 12 - - TRBV7-2 TGTGCCAGCAGCTCTACGACGAGGGAGCAGTACTTC CASSSTTREQYF
TRBJ2-5 15 TRBD1 - TRBV7-2 TGTGCCAGCAGCTTGGGTGACAGGGTAGTTGAGACCCAGTACTTC CASSLGDRVVETQYF
TRBJ1-1 14 - - TRBV4-2 TGTGCCAGCGAGTCAGAGGGTACGAACACTGAAGCTTTCTTT CASESEGTNTEAFF
TRBJ2-3 16 TRBD2 - TRBV5-1 TGCGCCAGCAGCTTTAGCGGGGGGGGTGGTCTGGATACGCAGTATTTT CASSFSGGGGLDTQYF
TRBJ2-7 15 TRBD2 - TRBV5-1 TGCGCCAGCAGCTTTTCCAGCGGGGGGGCCGACGAGCAGTACTTC CASSFSSGGADEQYF
TRBJ1-2 13 TRBD1 medium-sized TRBV7-3 TGTGCCAGCAGCTTTGGACAGGACTATGGCTACACCTTC CASSFGQDYGYTF
TRBJ2-3 17 TRBD2 - TRBV4-2 TGTGCCAGCAGCCAAGAGGGAACCGGACTAGCGGGAGCCACGCAGTATTTT CASSQEGTGLAGATQYF
TRBJ1-2 14 TRBD1 once TRBV5-8 TGTGCCAGCAGCTCCCCGGACAGGGCGGGTGGCTACACCTTC CASSSPDRAGGYTF
TRBJ1-4 14 TRBD1 once TRBV15 TGTGCCACCTCTTCCGGGACAGTTGATGAAAAACTGTTTTTT CATSSGTVDEKLFF
TRBJ1-2 14 - - TRBV5-5 TGTGCCAGCAGTTTTATCGGTACAGTCTATGGCTACACCTTC CASSFIGTVYGYTF
TRBJ2-3 12 - - TRBV15 TGTGCCACCGGCGGTCGCACAGATACGCAGTATTTT CATGGRTDTQYF
TRBJ1-1 14 - - TRBV15 TGTGCCACCAGCAATGACAGGTGGAACACTGAAGCTTTCTTT CATSNDRWNTEAFF
TRBJ1-4 16 TRBD1 - TRBV19 TGTGCCAGTAGTTCGAGGGGGACAGGGAGGAGAGAAAAACTGTTTTTT CASSSRGTGRREKLFF
TRBJ2-1 15 TRBD2 - TRBV9 TGTGCCAGCAGCCCCGTGGCGGGGGGTGGCAATGAGCAGTTCTTC CASSPVAGGGNEQFF
TRBJ1-6 16 TRBD1 - TRBV28 TGTGCCAGCAGTTTATCGGGGGGACAGGTCCGTTCACCCCTCCACTTT CASSLSGGQVRSPLHF
TRBJ2-1 15 TRBD2 - TRBV19 TGTGCCAGTAGTGGGACTAGCGGGACAAACAATGAGCAGTTCTTC CASSGTSGTNNEQFF
TRBJ1-2 15 - - TRBV5-1 TGCGCCAGCAGCTTGGAGGCAGGGAGAGACTATGGCTACACCTTC CASSLEAGRDYGYTF
TRBJ2-2 14 - - TRBV7-3 TGTGCCAGCAGCTTATCCGGCAGCACCGGGGAGCTGTTTTTT CASSLSGSTGELFF
TRBJ2-7 15 TRBD1 once TRBV5-1 TGCGCCAGCAGCTTTCAGGACAGGGGGTCTGACGAGCAGTACTTC CASSFQDRGSDEQYF
TRBJ1-1 15 - - TRBV30 TGTGCCTGGACCACCTGGGGCCTTATGAACACTGAAGCTTTCTTT CAWTTWGLMNTEAFF